What follows are 26 T cell receptor beta chains derived from one specimen sequenced in a study of blood T cell repertoires in COVID-19. Sequenced by immunoSEQ multiplex PCR; TCRdb stores in-frame clones only, minus some. Of roughly 200,000 clones detected, approximately 83% appear once; the ten largest clones hold 10% to 11%. The sequencing sample was made of peripheral blood. The receptors derive from a human donor with active or convalescent COVID-19. The donor label of this sample is uncertain.

This chain links TRBV11-3 with TRBJ2-3; 7 nucleotides match TRBD2. This CDR3 is built from 16 residues. Germline values: CDR1 SGHNT, CDR2 YENEEA. Unmatched junction bases numbered 8, after V lost 5 bases and J lost 0 bases. The CDR3 DNA reads as TGTGCCAGCAGCATATACGGGGGGTCTAGCACAGATACGCAGTATTTT. Amino acid sequence: CASSIYGGSSTDTQYF.

This clone was seen a single time. V gene TRBV5-5 combines with J gene TRBJ2-3; maybe TRBD2 (7 bases). The germline gives CDR1 SGHKS, CDR2 YYEKEE (reference sequence). The CDR3 covers 15 residues. The V end lost 8 bases, the J end lost 5 bases, and 21 bases lay between the germline ends. The CDR3 DNA reads TGTGCCAGATGGTCCGCGGGGGCCAATAAAGATACGCAGTATTTT. Translated: CARWSAGANKDTQYF.

The chain carries TRBV12-5 and TRBJ1-2; D not resolved. The germline V and J ends were trimmed by 0 bases and 12 bases, with 8 bases remaining between them. The CDR3 is 11 residues long. Germline CDR1 LGHNT, CDR2 FRNRAP. The CDR3 is CASGLVTLDTF. The CDR3 nucleotides are TGTGCTAGTGGTTTGGTAACACTAGACACCTTC.

The chain recombines TRBV11-2 with TRBJ2-5; the D gene is possibly TRBD2 (7 bases). This CDR3 is built from 16 residues. Germline V gene lookup returns CDR1 SGHAT and CDR2 FQNNGV. Trimming left V 1 base short and J 5 bases short, with 17 bases between. CDR3 coding DNA: TGTGCCAGCAGCTTAGGCGGGGGCGGGAGTGCGGAGACCCAGTACTTC. Its translation: CASSLGGGGSAETQYF. The full variable domain, completed using reference TRBV11-2 and TRBJ2-5, is EAGVAQSPRYKIIEKRQSVAFWCNPISGHATLYWYQQILGQGPKLLIQFQNNGVVDDSQLPKDRFSAERLKGVDSTLKIQPAKLEDSAVYLCASSLGGGGSAETQYFGPGTRLLVL.

As DNA, the CDR3 is TGTGCCAGCAGCCTCTCTGGAAACACCATATATTTT. As protein: CASSLSGNTIYF. This chain connects TRBV28 to TRBJ1-3; D gene unclear. The CDR3 sequence is 12 residues long. Trimming pared 6 bases from V and 0 bases from J, leaving 3 bases between. The V gene's germline CDR1 is MDHEN and CDR2 SYDVKM. Complete variable domain (other parts from reference TRBV28 and TRBJ1-3): DVKVTQSSRYLVKRTGEKVFLECVQDMDHENMFWYRQDPGLGLRLIYFSYDVKMKEKGDIPEGYSVSREKKERFSLILESASTNQTSMYLCASSLSGNTIYFGEGSWLTVV.

J is TRBJ2-3 and V is TRBV7-9, with 9 bases aligning to TRBD1. With V trimmed by 5 bases and J by 3 bases, 9 bases remained unmatched. This CDR3 has 16 residues. Germline assignment: CDR1 SEHNR and CDR2 FQNEAQ (reference sequence). Written as DNA, the CDR3 is TGTGCCAGCAGCCCTTTACAGGGGGCGAGGACAGATACGCAGTATTTT. Amino acids: CASSPLQGARTDTQYF.

This clone occurred a few times. The V gene is TRBV7-9, the J gene TRBJ1-2; maybe TRBD1 (6 bases). CDR3 length: 16 amino acids. V was pared by 2 bases and J by 5 bases, with 18 bases between. The germline V gene has CDR1 SEHNR and CDR2 FQNEAQ (reference sequence). The CDR3 spells CASSLRSTGTKYGYTF. The DNA for the CDR3 is TGTGCCAGCAGCTTACGAAGCACCGGGACAAAGTATGGCTACACCTTC.

This clone was recorded only once. The V call is TRBV9, the J call TRBJ2-1; 7 bases fit TRBD1. The CDR3 is 13 amino acids. Per germline, CDR1 SGDLS and CDR2 YYNGEE. V lost 5 bases to trimming and J lost 3 bases; unmatched junction nucleotides: 2. The CDR3 here is CASSQGDYNEQFF. In DNA form, the CDR3 reads TGTGCCAGCAGTCAGGGGGACTACAATGAGCAGTTCTTC.

The rearrangement uses TRBV28 and TRBJ2-7, with D perhaps TRBD2 (5 bases). Trimming removed 10 bases from V and 3 bases from J, with 22 bases in between. This CDR3 is built from 15 residues. CDR1 and CDR2 (germline): MDHEN, SYDVKM. In nucleotides, the CDR3 is TGTGCCACCTCCCCCTGGGCCCGGGGAAACTACGAGCAGTACTTC. It translates to CATSPWARGNYEQYF.

The V and J genes are TRBV27 and TRBJ2-5, with a weak D call TRBD2 (6 bases). Germline values: CDR1 MNHEY, CDR2 SMNVEV (reference sequence). The CDR3 spans 14 residues. Trimming removed 7 bases from V and 6 bases from J, with 18 bases in between. Here the CDR3 reads CASTPNGGRKTQYF. In nucleotides, the CDR3 is TGTGCCAGCACGCCAAATGGGGGGAGAAAGACCCAGTACTTC.

The V gene is TRBV28, the J gene TRBJ2-1; TRBD2 is a possible D gene (5 bases). The CDR3 consists of 20 residues. Germline CDR1 is MDHEN and CDR2 is SYDVKM. V dropped 3 bases and J dropped 6 bases, with 30 bases sitting between them. In DNA form, the CDR3 reads TGTGCCAGCAGTTTCTTTGACTTAGCCGATGGTAGGAGGTTCGTCAATGAGCAGTTCTTC. It is translated as CASSFFDLADGRRFVNEQFF.

This rearrangement joins TRBV13 to TRBJ2-3; D is uncertain. This CDR3 contains 12 residues. Trimming removed 1 base at V and 6 bases at J, with 5 bases between. CDR1 is PRHDT and CDR2 is FYEKMQ in the germline V gene (reference sequence). The CDR3: CASSLVSDTQYF. DNA of the CDR3: TGTGCCAGCAGCTTAGTCTCGGATACGCAGTATTTT.

CDR3 in DNA: TGTGCCAGCAGGTCAGGCACCGGGGAGCTGTTTTTT. Its translation: CASRSGTGELFF. V and J are TRBV28 and TRBJ2-2, with D uncertain. This CDR3 is 12 amino acids long. The V end lost 6 bases, the J end lost 4 bases, and 6 bases lay between the germline ends. The V gene's germline CDR1 is MDHEN and CDR2 SYDVKM.

J is TRBJ2-2 and V is TRBV5-1; D perhaps matches TRBD2 (6 bases). V lost 5 bases and J lost 4, with 12 bases in between. The CDR3 is made up of 14 amino acids. The germline gives CDR1 SGHRS, CDR2 YFSETQ. The CDR3 reads CASRGGGFTGELFF. In nucleotides, the CDR3 is TGCGCCAGCAGGGGAGGAGGTTTCACCGGGGAGCTGTTTTTT.

The gene calls are TRBV9 and TRBJ2-2; TRBD2 matches 9 bases. The germline gives CDR1 SGDLS, CDR2 YYNGEE. The CDR3 is made up of 15 amino acids. After removal of 4 bases from V and 5 bases from J, the junction contained 6 bases not matched to a gene. CDR3 sequence: CASSSGLATTGELFF. CDR3 DNA: TGTGCCAGCAGCAGCGGACTAGCGACAACCGGGGAGCTGTTTTTT.

The chain joins TRBV6-5 to TRBJ1-2; D perhaps matches TRBD1 (6 bases). This CDR3 region has 15 residues. Trimming cost V 7 bases and J 6 bases, with 21 bases left between them. CDR1 is MNHEY and CDR2 is SVGAGI in the germline V gene. CDR3 protein: CASNHRGFEVDGYTF. The CDR3 nucleotides are TGTGCCAGCAACCATAGGGGGTTCGAGGTCGATGGCTACACCTTC.

This chain links TRBV28 with TRBJ2-5; possible D gene TRBD2, 6 bases. Germline loops: CDR1 MDHEN, CDR2 SYDVKM. V lost 8 bases and J 1 base, leaving 11 bases between the germline ends. This CDR3 comprises 13 residues. CDR3 nucleotide sequence: TGTGCCAGCTGCCCCGGGAGCCAAGAGACCCAGTACTTC. Amino acids: CASCPGSQETQYF.

V gene TRBV12-3 or TRBV12-4 combines with J gene TRBJ1-2; maybe TRBD1 (6 bases). The CDR3 runs to 13 residues. The V end lost 5 bases, the J end lost 2 bases, and 9 bases lay between the germline ends. Written as DNA, the CDR3 is TGTGCCAGCAGTCGAGACAGGAACTATGGCTACACCTTC. Protein product: CASSRDRNYGYTF.

This sequence joins TRBV28 and TRBJ1-2; D unclear. Trimming left V 11 bases short and J 1 base short, with 17 bases between. The CDR3 loop spans 14 amino acids. Per germline, CDR1 MDHEN and CDR2 SYDVKM. CDR3 DNA sequence: TGTGCCGCCCGGAGTGAGCCAAATAACTATGGCTACACCTTC. Translating it yields CAARSEPNNYGYTF.

This chain connects TRBV19 to TRBJ2-2, with 11 bases aligning to TRBD2. After removal of 6 bases from V and 6 bases from J, the junction contained 3 bases not matched to a gene. The CDR3 spans 14 residues. The germline V gene has CDR1 LNHDA and CDR2 SQIVND (reference sequence). The CDR3 reads CASSSLAGAGELFF. Here the CDR3 DNA reads TGTGCCAGTAGCTCACTAGCGGGGGCCGGGGAGCTGTTTTTT. The full variable domain, rest sourced from reference TRBV19 and TRBJ2-2, is DGGITQSPKYLFRKEGQNVTLSCEQNLNHDAMYWYRQDPGQGLRLIYYSQIVNDFQKGDIAEGYSVSREKKESFPLTVTSAQKNPTAFYLCASSSLAGAGELFFGEGSRLTVL.

This clone has just one count. V is TRBV30 and J is TRBJ1-6; D gene ambiguous. CDR3 length: 16 residues. V was trimmed by 0 bases and J by 4 bases, leaving 13 bases between them. Germline V gene data show CDR1 as GTSNPN and CDR2 as SVGIG (reference sequence). The CDR3 coding sequence is TGTGCCTGGAGTGTACCCGCGGGATCTTATAATTCACCCCTCCACTTT. Translated, it gives CAWSVPAGSYNSPLHF.

This clone appeared once. The rearrangement joins TRBV30 to TRBJ2-7, with D unresolved. Trimming pared 5 bases from V and 2 bases from J, leaving 7 bases between. This CDR3 contains 11 residues. The V gene's germline CDR1 is GTSNPN and CDR2 SVGIG (reference sequence). CDR3: CAWGSAYEQYF. The CDR3 coding sequence is TGTGCCTGGGGGTCAGCCTACGAGCAGTACTTC.

The chain uses TRBV7-2 and TRBJ2-7; D possibly corresponds to TRBD1 (6 bases). V lost 4 bases and J 7 bases, leaving 14 bases between the germline ends. CDR1 and CDR2 (germline): SGHTA, FQGNSA. This CDR3 contains 13 residues. CDR3: CASSSDRWLEQYF. The CDR3 DNA sequence: TGTGCCAGCAGCTCCGACAGGTGGCTAGAGCAGTACTTC.

CDR3 DNA sequence: TGCGCCAGCAGGAATTTGGGAGGATCTCATAATTCACCCCTCCACTTT. Its protein is CASRNLGGSHNSPLHF. The rearrangement uses TRBV4-3 and TRBJ1-6; unclear D gene. The length of the CDR3 is 16 residues. Trimming removed 6 bases at V and 5 bases at J, with 17 bases between. Per the germline V gene, CDR1 is LGHNA and CDR2 is YSLEER.

By sample share, this clone is medium-sized. The rearrangement uses TRBV20-1 and TRBJ1-2, with D possibly TRBD1 on 5 matching bases. The CDR3 is 14 amino acids. Germline V gene sequence: CDR1 DFQATT, CDR2 SNEGSKA (reference sequence). V lost 3 bases and J lost 2, with 13 bases in between. CDR3 in amino acids: CSASGWQGNYGYTF. The CDR3 nucleotides are TGCAGTGCTAGTGGGTGGCAGGGCAACTATGGCTACACCTTC.

The chain employs TRBV28 and TRBJ2-4; 7 bases are shared with TRBD1. Germline V gene sequence: CDR1 MDHEN, CDR2 SYDVKM. The length of the CDR3 is 13 residues. The V and J ends lost 2 bases and 5 bases, in that order; junction bases with no gene match: 0. This CDR3 reads CASSLQGENIQYF. CDR3 nucleotide sequence: TGTGCCAGCAGTTTACAGGGGGAAAACATTCAGTACTTC.